This T cell receptor (beta chain) derives from a study of T cell changes during pregnancy in multiple sclerosis. Germline trimming cut 6 bases from V and 1 base from J; bases unmatched to any gene: 2. CDR1 and CDR2 (germline): LNHDA, SQIVND (reference sequence). The CDR3 sequence is 14 residues long. Using immunoSEQ multiplex PCR, the repertoire was profiled, and TCRdb retains in-frame clones only, with some absent. The sample consists of some 40,000 clones, 85% to 95% of them appearing once. This clone was counted between two and nine times. This chain uses TRBV19 with TRBJ1-5; TRBD1 matches at 8 bases. The sequence derives from a female donor with multiple sclerosis, enrolled in a pregnancy study. The sample was CD4+ T cells from peripheral blood mononuclear cells, taken in the second trimester of pregnancy. CDR3 sequence: CASRNRGSNQPQHF. For the CDR3, the DNA is TGTGCCAGTAGGAACAGGGGGAGCAATCAGCCCCAGCATTTT.